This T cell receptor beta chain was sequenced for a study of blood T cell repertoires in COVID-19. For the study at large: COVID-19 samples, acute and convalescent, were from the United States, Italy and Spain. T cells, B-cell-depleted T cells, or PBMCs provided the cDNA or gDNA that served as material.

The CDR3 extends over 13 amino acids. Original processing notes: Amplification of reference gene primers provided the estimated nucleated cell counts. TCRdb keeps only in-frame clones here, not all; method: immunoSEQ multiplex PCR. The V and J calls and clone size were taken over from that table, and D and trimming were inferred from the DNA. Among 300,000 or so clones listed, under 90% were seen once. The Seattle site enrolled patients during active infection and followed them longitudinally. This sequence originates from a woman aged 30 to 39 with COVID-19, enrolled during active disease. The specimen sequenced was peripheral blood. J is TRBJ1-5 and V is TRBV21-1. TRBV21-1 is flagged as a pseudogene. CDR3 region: CASSISGNQPQHF. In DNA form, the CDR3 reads TGTGCCAGCAGCATTTCGGGCAATCAGCCCCAGCATTTT.